A selection of T cell receptor beta chains follows, all from one sample in a study of identical twins. One entry per CDR3 protein results from TCRdb running MiXCR on the 5' RACE reads. Here the sample spans 600,000 to 800,000 distinct CDR3 sequences, 20% to 25% being singletons. The data were also submitted as part of a second study, on T cells expressing NK-cell markers.

The sample taken for sequencing was PBMCs. These TCRs come from a woman aged 18-29 years in good health. CDR3s include the opening cysteine and the closing phenylalanine or tryptophan. The D gene is left open where the match is weak. Size is stated for part of the rows, as once, few or many counts, or as a class when the clone is expanded.

TRBD2	TRBJ2-7	TRBV5-1	-	CASSLETSGRAYSYEQYF	TGCGCCAGCAGCTTGGAGACTAGCGGGAGGGCCTACTCCTACGAGCAGTACTTC
TRBD2	TRBJ2-2	TRBV29-1	few	CSFVAGGRPGELFF	TGCAGTTTCGTCGCGGGGGGCCGTCCCGGGGAGCTGTTTTTT
-	TRBJ2-5	TRBV5-1	-	CASSSRKREETLYF	TGCGCCAGCAGCTCCAGGAAACGAGAAGAGACCCTGTACTTC
TRBD1	TRBJ2-7	TRBV6-2/TRBV6-3	few	CASSYSGQGPLEQYF	TGTGCCAGCAGTTACTCGGGACAGGGGCCGCTCGAGCAGTACTTC
-	TRBJ2-7	TRBV20-1	few	CSANVRAPYEQYF	TGCAGTGCTAACGTGAGGGCCCCCTACGAGCAGTACTTC
TRBD1	TRBJ2-3	TRBV20-1	many	CSAMTGVPTDTQYF	TGCAGTGCCATGACAGGGGTTCCCACAGATACGCAGTATTTT
-	TRBJ2-2	TRBV12-3/TRBV12-4	-	CASSPGLTMAGELFF	TGTGCCAGCAGCCCGGGTCTTACAATGGCCGGGGAGCTGTTTTTT
-	TRBJ2-1	TRBV5-6	-	CASSSGLYYNEQFF	TGTGCCAGCAGCTCGGGGCTCTACTACAATGAGCAGTTCTTC
-	TRBJ2-3	TRBV6-5	few	CASSYKAGTDTQYF	TGTGCCAGCAGTTATAAAGCCGGGACAGATACGCAGTATTTT
-	TRBJ2-3	TRBV10-3	-	CAISEGGRTADTQYF	TGTGCCATCAGTGAGGGGGGTCGGACGGCCGATACGCAGTATTTT
-	TRBJ2-7	TRBV7-2	-	CASSPHRITYEQYF	TGTGCCAGCAGCCCACACAGAATTACCTACGAGCAGTACTTC
-	TRBJ2-1	TRBV4-1	-	CASSQEDSDEQFF	TGCGCCAGCAGCCAAGAGGACAGCGATGAGCAGTTCTTC
-	TRBJ2-3	TRBV6-4	few	CASSAVPTDTQYF	TGTGCCAGCTCGGCGGTGCCCACAGATACGCAGTATTTT
-	TRBJ2-7	TRBV11-2	-	CASSLDWAQTDEQYF	TGTGCCAGCAGCTTAGATTGGGCGCAAACCGACGAGCAGTACTTC
-	TRBJ2-1	TRBV4-1	-	CASSQLGVGRNEQFF	TGCGCCAGCAGCCAATTGGGGGTAGGGAGGAATGAGCAGTTCTTC
TRBD1	TRBJ1-1	TRBV14	-	CASSQDDRGGYNTEAFF	TGTGCCAGCAGCCAAGATGACAGGGGCGGTTATAACACTGAAGCTTTCTTT
-	TRBJ2-3	TRBV6-4	-	CASSVGWSGTDTQYF	TGTGCCAGCAGTGTTGGTTGGTCGGGCACAGATACGCAGTATTTT
TRBD1	TRBJ2-6	TRBV29-1	few	CSVAFGAGGSGANVLTF	TGCAGCGTTGCCTTTGGGGCAGGGGGCTCTGGGGCCAACGTCCTGACTTTC
TRBD2	TRBJ2-3	TRBV5-5	-	CASSLASGGLTDTQYF	TGTGCCAGCAGCTTGGCTAGCGGGGGACTCACAGATACGCAGTATTTT
-	TRBJ2-7	TRBV13	many	CASSPMGAVQYF	TGTGCCAGCAGTCCAATGGGGGCTGTGCAGTACTTC
-	TRBJ2-3	TRBV4-2	many	CASSQDGLASTDTQYF	TGCGCCAGCAGCCAAGATGGGCTAGCTAGCACAGATACGCAGTATTTT
-	TRBJ1-3	TRBV11-3	-	CASSAQKSGNTIYF	TGTGCCAGCAGCGCACAAAAATCTGGAAACACCATATATTTT
-	TRBJ2-4	TRBV7-2	-	CASSPRAQNIQYF	TGTGCCAGCAGCCCGAGGGCCCAAAACATTCAGTACTTC
-	TRBJ2-5	TRBV7-2	-	CASSALVRGRETQYF	TGTGCCAGCAGCGCTCTAGTGAGGGGACGAGAGACCCAGTACTTC
-	TRBJ2-1	TRBV20-1	-	CSARVGAREQFF	TGCAGTGCTAGAGTTGGGGCGAGGGAGCAGTTCTTC
TRBD2	TRBJ2-1	TRBV12-3/TRBV12-4	-	CASRMGLANNEQFF	TGTGCCAGCAGGATGGGACTAGCCAACAATGAGCAGTTCTTC
-	TRBJ2-1	TRBV18	-	CASSLNAGARSYNEQFF	TGTGCCAGCTCCCTCAATGCTGGGGCTCGCTCCTACAATGAGCAGTTCTTC
-	TRBJ2-1	TRBV5-1	few	CASSLLSIGEQFF	TGCGCCAGCAGCTTGTTGAGCATAGGTGAGCAGTTCTTC
TRBD2	TRBJ2-7	TRBV29-1	-	CSVRLAGPRNPYEQYF	TGCAGCGTTCGACTAGCGGGGCCCCGCAACCCCTACGAGCAGTACTTC
-	TRBJ2-1	TRBV9	-	CASSVGTSPYNEQFF	TGTGCCAGCAGCGTAGGGACCTCCCCCTACAATGAGCAGTTCTTC
-	TRBJ1-1	TRBV7-2	-	CASSRPHGAEAFF	TGTGCCAGCTCCCGGCCCCATGGGGCTGAAGCTTTCTTT
-	TRBJ2-7	TRBV12-3/TRBV12-4	-	CASSGRGSSSYNEQYF	TGTGCCAGCAGTGGTCGGGGCTCAAGCTCCTACAATGAGCAGTACTTC